This TCR beta chain was obtained from a study of cytomegalovirus exposure and HLA in healthy donors. Study findings and constraints: Later analysis showed TCR association rates varying by HLA locus, highest for DRB1 and lowest for HLA-C. TCR beta sequences reportedly predicted the HLA-A and HLA-B alleles of most subjects accurately.

PCR involved 60 Vbeta and 13 Jbeta primers. The authors' processing: An analysis that came later counted tens of millions of unique TCR beta chains, around 12 million shared. Using immunoSEQ multiplex PCR, the repertoire was profiled, and TCRdb retains in-frame clones only, with some absent. V, J and clone size are taken as reported in that table, and D and trimming were inferred from the DNA itself. The data hold around 150,000 clones, with 80% to 90% observed a single time. A note on this clone: Its antigen is not known.

With 2 bases clipped from V and 7 bases from J, the junction kept 5 bases outside the gene matches. Germline V gene data show CDR1 as MNHNS and CDR2 as SASEGT. This CDR3 is built from 14 residues. The TCR comes from a woman aged 18-29 years in good health and CMV-seronegative. Material: PBMCs. This chain joins TRBV6-1 and TRBJ2-3; 8 bases line up with TRBD1. CDR3 coding DNA: TGTGCCAGCAGTGAATTGTGGACAGGGAATACGCAGTATTTT. Its protein product is CASSELWTGNTQYF.